These T cell receptor beta chains were read from a single sample in a study of T cells in Graves' hyperthyroidism and ophthalmopathy. MiXCR was run by TCRdb on the multiplex PCR reads, yielding one entry per CDR3 protein. In the table there are fewer than 450,000 distinct CDR3 sequences, about a sixth of which are singletons. The sample taken for sequencing was blood. These receptor sequences come from a woman between 25 and 40 years old with Graves' hyperthyroidism that later progressed to Graves' ophthalmopathy. CDR3s include the opening cysteine and the closing phenylalanine or tryptophan. The order of the fields is CDR3 protein, V gene, J gene.

CASSSNVGGVQFF	TRBV7-9	TRBJ2-1
CASSRQGETYEQYF	TRBV27	TRBJ2-7
CATSAPGSSPLHF	TRBV15	TRBJ1-6
CASSFTPGAYEQYF	TRBV11-1	TRBJ2-7
CATSRVGDRIYNEQFF	TRBV15	TRBJ2-1
CASSLIRGLGGYTF	TRBV7-2	TRBJ1-2
CASSWRTSPETQYF	TRBV5-6	TRBJ2-5
CASSDVVTGIGNYGYTF	TRBV2	TRBJ1-2
CASSVDEVEGYTIYF	TRBV9	TRBJ1-3
CASSGPAPGQPTRPGYEQYF	TRBV6-1	TRBJ2-7
CASSYGQGMNTEAFF	TRBV11-2	TRBJ1-1
CASSSTGGVKNIQYF	TRBV28	TRBJ2-4
CASSSGWREVDYGYTF	TRBV7-2	TRBJ1-2
CASSQGGFGNQPQHF	TRBV3-1	TRBJ1-5
CSVERTSGRKTQYF	TRBV29-1	TRBJ2-5
CASSLGPGGPGEQFF	TRBV28	TRBJ2-1
CATSRDRGFQETQYF	TRBV15	TRBJ2-5